This paragraph reports one T cell receptor (beta chain). This sample was included in a study of cytomegalovirus exposure and HLA in healthy donors. PCR involved 60 Vbeta and 13 Jbeta primers. Sequencing used immunoSEQ multiplex PCR; TCRdb keeps in-frame clones, though not all of them. The table includes 150,000 to 200,000 clones, 70% to 80% detected once. Sample: PBMCs. The sequence was collected from a woman in her thirties or forties in good health and CMV-seronegative.

CDR3 DNA: TGCGCCAGTAGAGACAGGGTAGGTGGAACTAATGAAAAACTGTTTTTT. It yields the protein CASRDRVGGTNEKLFF. The chain is built from TRBV10-2 and TRBJ1-4, with 7 bases that match TRBD1. The ends lost 9 bases at V and 1 base at J; junction bases unmatched: 11. Germline V gene data show CDR1 as WSHSY and CDR2 as SAAADI. The CDR3 sequence is 16 residues long.